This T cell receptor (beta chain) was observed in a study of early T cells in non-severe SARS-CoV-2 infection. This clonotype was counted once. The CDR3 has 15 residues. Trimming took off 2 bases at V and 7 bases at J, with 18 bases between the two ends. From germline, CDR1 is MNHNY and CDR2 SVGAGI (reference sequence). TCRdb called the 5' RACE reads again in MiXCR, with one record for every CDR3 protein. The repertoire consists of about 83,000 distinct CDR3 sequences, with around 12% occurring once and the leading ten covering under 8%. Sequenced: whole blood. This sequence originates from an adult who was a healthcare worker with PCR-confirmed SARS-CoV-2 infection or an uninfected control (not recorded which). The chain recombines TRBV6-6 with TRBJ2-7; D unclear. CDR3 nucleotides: TGTGCCAGCAGTTACGTCTCGGCCCCAAGTAAGGAGCAGTACTTC. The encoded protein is CASSYVSAPSKEQYF.